This T cell receptor (beta chain) is drawn from a study of blood T cell repertoires in COVID-19. Overall study: The United States, Italy and Spain were the sources of the acute and convalescent COVID-19 samples.

The CDR3 extends over 15 amino acids. The germline V gene has CDR1 SGHVS and CDR2 FQNEAQ. TCRdb's copy holds only in-frame clones and misses some; the assay was immunoSEQ multiplex PCR. This table holds some 37,000 clones, 70% to 90% found once. On this clone itself: Relative to the germline gene, one junction end is altered; a read error may explain this.

This sequence originates from a man aged 45 to 65 in a cohort sampled during active COVID-19. This chain connects TRBV7-8 to TRBJ1-1; 7 bases fit TRBD1. The source material was peripheral blood. CDR3 residues: CASSVAGGWNTEAFF. The CDR3 nucleotides read TGTGCCAGCAGCGTAGCAGGGGGATGGAACACTGAAGCTTTCTTT.